This TCR beta chain emerged from a study of blood T cell repertoires in COVID-19. In the study overall: There were acute and convalescent COVID-19 samples, and they came from the United States, Italy and Spain.

Seattle enrolled patients during active infection and tracked them longitudinally. Germline assignment: CDR1 SNHLY and CDR2 FYNNEI. The CDR3 extends over 15 amino acids. Trimming took 2 bases from V and 1 from J; bases not matched to a gene: 5. In the source study's methods: Amplified reference gene primers provided the basis for estimating nucleated cell counts. Sequenced by immunoSEQ multiplex PCR; TCRdb stores in-frame clones only, minus some. The V and J calls and clone size are taken from that table; D and trimming were inferred from the DNA. The sample holds roughly 130,000 clones, 88% seen once.

The chain has TRBV2 and TRBJ2-7; 7 bases line up with TRBD2. The specimen sequenced was peripheral blood. The TCR originated in a human donor with COVID-19, enrolled during active disease. The donor label of this sample is uncertain. The CDR3 here is CASSELAGASYEQYF. The CDR3 nucleotides read TGTGCCAGCAGTGAACTCGCGGGAGCTTCCTACGAGCAGTACTTC.